The clone carrying this TCR beta chain has at least ten counts. Time point noted: newly diagnosed GD, antithyroid drugs for less than 3 months. The TCR library was made from RNA extracted from PBMCs. EDTA tubes received nine milliliters of collected peripheral blood. In germline, CDR1 is PRHDT, CDR2 FYEKMQ (reference sequence). The CDR3 has 17 amino acids. Germline trimming cut 5 bases from V and 5 bases from J; bases unmatched to any gene: 13. Arm-PCR of CDR3 regions and iRepertoire HTBI primers were used to build TCR beta libraries. One entry per CDR3 protein results from TCRdb running MiXCR on the multiplex PCR reads. In the table there are around 500,000 distinct CDR3 sequences, 12% of which are singletons. This entry belongs to a study of regulatory T cells in long-lasting Graves disease. Another study also made use of these data, one on T cells in Graves' hyperthyroidism and ophthalmopathy. That source notes: Blood samples included most of the expanded thyroid clonotypes exceeding 0.001.

The source material was peripheral blood mononuclear cells (PBMCs), sampled at new diagnosis, from a patient treated with antithyroid drugs. This clonotype was sampled from a woman aged 25 to 45 with Graves disease. V usage is TRBV13 and J usage is TRBJ2-5, with TRBD1 identical over 11 bases. Here the CDR3 reads CASSLTEDRGLGETQYF. DNA for the CDR3: TGTGCCAGCAGCCTTACCGAGGACAGGGGGCTTGGTGAGACCCAGTACTTC.